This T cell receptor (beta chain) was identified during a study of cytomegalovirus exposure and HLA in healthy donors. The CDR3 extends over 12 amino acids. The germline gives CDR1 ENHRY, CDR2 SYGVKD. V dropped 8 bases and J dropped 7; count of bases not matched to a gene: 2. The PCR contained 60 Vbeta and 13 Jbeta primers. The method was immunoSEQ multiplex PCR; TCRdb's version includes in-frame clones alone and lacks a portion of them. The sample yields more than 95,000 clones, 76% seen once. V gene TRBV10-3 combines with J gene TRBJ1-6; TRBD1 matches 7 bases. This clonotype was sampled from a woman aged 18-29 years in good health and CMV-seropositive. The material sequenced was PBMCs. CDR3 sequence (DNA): TGTGCCATCGCGACAGGGAATTCACCCCTCCACTTT. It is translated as CAIATGNSPLHF.